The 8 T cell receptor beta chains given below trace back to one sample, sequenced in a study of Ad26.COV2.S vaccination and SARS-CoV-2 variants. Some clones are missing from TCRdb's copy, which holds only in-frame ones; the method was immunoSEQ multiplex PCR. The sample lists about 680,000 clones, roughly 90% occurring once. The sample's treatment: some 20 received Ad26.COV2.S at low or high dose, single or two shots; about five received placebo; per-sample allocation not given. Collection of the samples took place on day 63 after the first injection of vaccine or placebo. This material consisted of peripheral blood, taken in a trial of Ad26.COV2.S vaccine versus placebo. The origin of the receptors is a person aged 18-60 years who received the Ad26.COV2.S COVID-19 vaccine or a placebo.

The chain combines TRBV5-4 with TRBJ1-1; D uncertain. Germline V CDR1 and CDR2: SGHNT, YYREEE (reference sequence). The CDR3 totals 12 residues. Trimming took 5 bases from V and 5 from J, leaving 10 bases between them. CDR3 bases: TGTGCCAGCAGAGTCGGCGGGACTGAAGCTTTCTTT. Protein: CASRVGGTEAFF.

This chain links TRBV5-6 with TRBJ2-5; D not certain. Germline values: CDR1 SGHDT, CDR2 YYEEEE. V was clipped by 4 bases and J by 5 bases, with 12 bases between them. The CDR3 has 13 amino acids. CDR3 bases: TGTGCCAGCAGCCAAGAACGGCGGGAGACCCAGTACTTC. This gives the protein CASSQERRETQYF. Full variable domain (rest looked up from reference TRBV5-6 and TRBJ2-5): DAGVTQSPTHLIKTRGQQVTLRCSPKSGHDTVSWYQQALGQGPQFIFQYYEEEERQRGNFPDRFSGHQFPNYSSELNVNALLLGDSALYLCASSQERRETQYFGPGTRLLVL.

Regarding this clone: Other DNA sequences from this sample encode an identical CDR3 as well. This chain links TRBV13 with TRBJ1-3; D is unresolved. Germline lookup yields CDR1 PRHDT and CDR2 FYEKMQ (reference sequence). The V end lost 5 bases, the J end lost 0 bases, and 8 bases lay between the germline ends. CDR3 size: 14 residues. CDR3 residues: CASSPRTSGNTIYF. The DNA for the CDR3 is TGTGCCAGCAGCCCCAGAACCTCTGGAAACACCATATATTTT.

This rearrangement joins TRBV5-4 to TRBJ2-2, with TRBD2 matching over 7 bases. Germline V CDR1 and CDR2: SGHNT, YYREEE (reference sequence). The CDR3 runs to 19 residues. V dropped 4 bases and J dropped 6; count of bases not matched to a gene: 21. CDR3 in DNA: TGTGCCAGCAGCCACGGACCCAGCCGGGTCGGAGGGAGGGCCGGGGAGCTGTTTTTT. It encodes CASSHGPSRVGGRAGELFF.

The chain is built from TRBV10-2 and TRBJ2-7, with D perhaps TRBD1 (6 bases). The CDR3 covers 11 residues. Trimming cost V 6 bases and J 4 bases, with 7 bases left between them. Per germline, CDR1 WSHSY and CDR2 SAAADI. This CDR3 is CASRTGYEQYF. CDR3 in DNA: TGCGCCAGCAGAACAGGGTACGAGCAGTACTTC.

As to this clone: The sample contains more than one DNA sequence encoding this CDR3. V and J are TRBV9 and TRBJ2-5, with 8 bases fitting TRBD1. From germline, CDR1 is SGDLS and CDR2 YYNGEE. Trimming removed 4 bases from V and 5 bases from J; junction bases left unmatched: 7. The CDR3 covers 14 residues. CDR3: CASSPRTGRETQYF. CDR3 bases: TGTGCCAGCAGCCCTCGGACAGGGCGGGAGACCCAGTACTTC.

The CDR3 DNA is TGTGCCAGCCGGCCAGGGCCCACTGAAGCTTTCTTT. It specifies CASRPGPTEAFF. This chain links TRBV12-3 or TRBV12-4 with TRBJ1-1, with D perhaps matching TRBD1 (5 bases). V lost 8 bases to trimming and J lost 4 bases, with 11 bases between them. This CDR3 has 12 residues.

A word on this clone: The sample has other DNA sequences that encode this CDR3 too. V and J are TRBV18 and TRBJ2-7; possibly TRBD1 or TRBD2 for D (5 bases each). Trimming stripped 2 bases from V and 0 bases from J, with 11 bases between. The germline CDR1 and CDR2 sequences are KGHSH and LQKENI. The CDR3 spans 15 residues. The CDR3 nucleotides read TGTGCCAGCTCACCAGGGACGGTAAGCTCCTACGAGCAGTACTTC. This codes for CASSPGTVSSYEQYF. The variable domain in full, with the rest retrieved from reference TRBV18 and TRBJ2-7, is NAGVMQNPRHLVRRRGQEARLRCSPMKGHSHVYWYRQLPEEGLKFMVYLQKENIIDESGMPKERFSAEFPKEGPSILRIQQVVRGDSAAYFCASSPGTVSSYEQYFGPGTRLTVT.